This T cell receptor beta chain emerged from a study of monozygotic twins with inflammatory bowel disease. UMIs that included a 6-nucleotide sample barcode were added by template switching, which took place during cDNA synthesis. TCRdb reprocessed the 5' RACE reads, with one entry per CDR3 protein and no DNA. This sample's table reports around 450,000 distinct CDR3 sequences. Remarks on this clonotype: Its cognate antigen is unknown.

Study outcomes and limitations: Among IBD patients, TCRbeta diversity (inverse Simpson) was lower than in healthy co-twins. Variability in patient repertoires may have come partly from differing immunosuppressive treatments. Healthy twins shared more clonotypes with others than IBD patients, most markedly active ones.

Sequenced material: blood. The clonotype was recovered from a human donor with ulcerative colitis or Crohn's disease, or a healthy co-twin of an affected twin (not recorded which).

The CDR3: CASSLATSSNEQFF. The rearrangement uses TRBV5-1 and TRBJ2-1; TCRdb's assignment of TRBD2 cannot be checked, as there is no DNA. This CDR3 contains 14 residues. Per germline, CDR1 SGHRS and CDR2 YFSETQ.